This T cell receptor (beta chain) emerged from a study of T cell repertoires in cytomegalovirus infection. Of note for this clonotype: Its antigen is unidentified.

V was cut by 6 bases and J by 3 bases, with 12 bases left in between. Germline-derived CDR1 and CDR2 are SNHLY and FYNNEI. The CDR3 sequence is 14 residues long. MiXCR, run by TCRdb on the reads, gives a single entry per CDR3 protein. The sample yields about 700,000 distinct CDR3 sequences, around 31% seen once. General study results and limits: Of the TCR beta families, the public ones yielded a cumulative frequency that identified carriers of CMV plus the relevant HLA.

This specimen consisted of cultured PBMCs, obtained from culture after CMV antigen stimulation. This receptor was identified in a human donor in good health (CMV status not recorded). Some clones in this sample may be carry-over from other donors' samples. The chain is built from TRBV2 and TRBJ1-3, with D possibly being TRBD1 (5 bases). The CDR3 spells CASRAGTGGNTIYF. The DNA for the CDR3 is TGTGCCAGCAGGGCAGGGACCGGTGGAAACACCATATATTTT. The variable domain in full, with the rest retrieved from reference TRBV2 and TRBJ1-3, is EPEVTQTPSHQVTQMGQEVILRCVPISNHLYFYWYRQILGQKVEFLVSFYNNEISEKSEIFDDQFSVERPDGSNFTLKIRSTKLEDSAMYFCASRAGTGGNTIYFGEGSWLTVV.